These T cell receptor beta chains were read from a single sample in a study of neoadjuvant nivolumab and ipilimumab in lung cancer. Sequencing was performed with immunoSEQ multiplex PCR; in TCRdb, only in-frame clones are kept and a portion is missing. The table records 39,000 or so clones, 75% to 90% of them present only once. The input for sequencing was peripheral blood, taken before neoadjuvant nivolumab, alone or with ipilimumab. All receptors come from an adult with non-small cell lung cancer. Both conserved end residues are part of each CDR3. The D gene is left open where the match is weak. Clone size, where shown, is once, few, many, or a class for clones that have expanded.

>15|-|TRBJ2-7|-|TRBV7-6
CASSLSESLRHEQYF
TGTGCCAGCAGCTTATCTGAGAGTTTGAGGCACGAGCAGTACTTC
>12|-|TRBJ1-2|-|TRBV7-9
CASSLQEDGYTF
TGTGCCAGCAGCTTACAGGAGGATGGCTACACCTTC
>14|-|TRBJ2-1|-|TRBV11-3
CASSSGLAYNEQFF
TGTGCCAGCAGCTCGGGACTCGCATACAATGAGCAGTTCTTC
>11|-|TRBJ2-7|-|TRBV21-1
CASSISYEQYF
TGTGCCAGCAGCATCTCCTACGAGCAGTACTTC
>14|TRBD1|TRBJ2-3|-|TRBV6-1
CASHEGQGTDTQYF
TGTGCCAGCCATGAGGGACAGGGCACAGATACGCAGTATTTT
>15|TRBD2|TRBJ2-5|-|TRBV7-2
CASSSLAGGYQTQYF
TGTGCCAGCAGCTCACTAGCGGGAGGGTATCAGACCCAGTACTTC
>14|TRBD2|TRBJ2-5|few|TRBV19
CASSALAGPETQYF
TGTGCCAGTAGTGCCTTAGCGGGTCCAGAGACCCAGTACTTC
>14|-|TRBJ2-1|once|TRBV4-1
CASSQEGTANEQFF
TGCGCCAGCAGCCAAGAAGGAACCGCCAATGAGCAGTTCTTC
>12|-|TRBJ2-7|-|TRBV7-9
CASSFGTVEQYF
TGTGCCAGCAGCTTTGGGACGGTCGAGCAGTACTTC
>16|-|TRBJ2-7|-|TRBV18
CASSPYAGSERSEQYF
TGTGCCAGCTCACCATACGCGGGGAGCGAGAGGAGCGAGCAGTACTTC
>16|-|TRBJ1-5|-|TRBV7-3
CASSLKEEGSNQPQHF
TGTGCCAGCAGCTTAAAGGAGGAGGGCAGCAATCAGCCCCAGCATTTT
>18|-|TRBJ2-4|-|TRBV4-1
CASSLPQAGDLAKNIQYF
TGCGCCAGCAGCCTTCCGCAGGCAGGGGACCTAGCCAAAAACATTCAGTACTTC
>17|-|TRBJ2-5|once|TRBV5-4
CASSMGTVWGVEETQYF
TGTGCCAGCAGCATGGGGACAGTGTGGGGGGTCGAGGAGACCCAGTACTTC
>18|-|TRBJ2-2|-|TRBV18
CASSLQGSLGRDTGELFF
TGTGCCAGCTCACTTCAAGGATCCTTGGGGCGCGACACCGGGGAGCTGTTTTTT
>15|TRBD2|TRBJ2-3|-|TRBV7-2
CASSLAGGSTDTQYF
TGTGCCAGCAGCTTAGCGGGAGGGAGCACAGATACGCAGTATTTT
>15|-|TRBJ1-1|-|TRBV5-4
CASSIPSRPNTEAFF
TGTGCCAGCAGCATCCCTAGCAGGCCGAACACTGAAGCTTTCTTT
>14|-|TRBJ2-7|-|TRBV18
CASSLTASSYEQYF
TGTGCCAGCTCACTAACGGCTTCTTCCTACGAGCAGTACTTC
>17|-|TRBJ2-7|-|TRBV10-3
CAISTGPLGAAGYEQYF
TGTGCCATCTCCACAGGACCCTTAGGGGCGGCGGGATACGAGCAGTACTTC
>14|-|TRBJ2-3|-|TRBV7-9
CASSPPGGADTQYF
TGTGCCAGCAGCCCCCCGGGGGGCGCAGATACGCAGTATTTT
>16|-|TRBJ1-2|-|TRBV5-6
CASSQDRLKFNYGYTF
TGTGCCAGCAGCCAGGACAGACTTAAATTTAACTATGGCTACACCTTC
>12|-|TRBJ1-4|-|TRBV15
CATDGGEEKLFF
TGTGCCACCGACGGGGGTGAGGAAAAACTGTTTTTT
>15|-|TRBJ2-7|-|TRBV6-6
CATRGHSGFSYEQYF
TGTGCCACTAGGGGGCATAGCGGATTCTCCTACGAGCAGTACTTC
>12|TRBD1|TRBJ1-2|-|TRBV2
CASGQDHYGYTF
TGTGCCAGCGGACAGGATCACTATGGCTACACCTTC
>13|-|TRBJ2-7|-|TRBV9
CASSKQGTYEQYF
TGTGCCAGCAGCAAACAGGGTACCTACGAGCAGTACTTC
>16|TRBD2|TRBJ2-7|-|TRBV5-1
CASSLELAGSIGEQYF
TGCGCCAGCAGCTTGGAGCTAGCGGGATCCATTGGCGAGCAGTACTTC
>15|-|TRBJ1-2|-|TRBV18
CASSKSTDTNYGYTF
TGTGCCAGCTCAAAATCGACAGATACTAACTATGGCTACACCTTC
>16|TRBD1|TRBJ2-2|-|TRBV5-4
CASSLAGTGGTGELFF
TGTGCCAGCAGCTTGGCGGGGACAGGGGGCACCGGGGAGCTGTTTTTT
>15|-|TRBJ1-5|-|TRBV6-1
CASSESGGSNQPQHF
TGTGCCAGCAGTGAATCGGGGGGCTCCAATCAGCCCCAGCATTTT
>16|TRBD2|TRBJ2-1|few|TRBV7-8
CASSLNPGLAGNEQFF
TGTGCCAGCAGCTTAAATCCGGGACTAGCTGGCAATGAGCAGTTCTTC
>14|-|TRBJ2-4|few|TRBV7-2
CASSLVSGKNIQYF
TGTGCCAGCAGCTTAGTCAGTGGCAAAAACATTCAGTACTTC
>15|-|TRBJ1-3|-|TRBV5-1
CASSFEGQTGNTIYF
TGCGCCAGCAGCTTTGAGGGGCAAACGGGAAACACCATATATTTT
>15|-|TRBJ2-7|-|TRBV21-1
CASSKKASRCYEQYF
TGTGCCAGCAGCAAGAAGGCTAGTCGGTGCTACGAGCAGTACTTC
>15|TRBD2|TRBJ2-1|-|TRBV7-9
CASSPLAGGVNEQFF
TGTGCCAGCAGCCCTCTAGCGGGAGGCGTAAATGAGCAGTTCTTC
>15|-|TRBJ2-5|-|TRBV7-9
CASSPDGAGKETQYF
TGTGCCAGCAGCCCTGACGGAGCGGGCAAAGAGACCCAGTACTTC
>18|-|TRBJ1-5|-|TRBV30
CAWSRGTGPNYSNQPQHF
TGTGCCTGGAGTCGGGGTACAGGGCCGAATTATAGCAATCAGCCCCAGCATTTT